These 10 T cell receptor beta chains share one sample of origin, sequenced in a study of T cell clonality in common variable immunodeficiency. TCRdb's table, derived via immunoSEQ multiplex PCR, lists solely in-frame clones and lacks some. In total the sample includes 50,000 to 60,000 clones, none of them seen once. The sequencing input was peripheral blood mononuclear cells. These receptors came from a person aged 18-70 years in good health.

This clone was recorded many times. The CDR3: CASSIGSRNEQYF. The sequenced part of the CDR3 DNA is TGTGCCAGTAGTATCGGCTCTAGGAACGAG. The rearrangement joins TRBV19 to TRBJ2-7; D ambiguous. The sequenced fragment ends 3 residues before the CDR3 boundary, so the rest is inferred from the germline J gene. V lost 3 bases to trimming and J lost 5 bases, with 11 bases between them. Germline lookup yields CDR1 LNHDA and CDR2 SQIVND (reference sequence). The CDR3 sequence is 13 residues long.

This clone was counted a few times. Incomplete CDR3 DNA: TGTGCCAGCAGCTTGACCCTAGCGGGAGCCGCATCGGGGCACGAG. It encodes CASSLTLAGAASGHE. The whole CDR3 reads CASSLTLAGAASGHEQYF. The chain combines TRBV7-3 with TRBJ2-7; the match to TRBD2 covers 10 bases. The read stops 3 residues short of the end of the CDR3; the missing end is completed from the germline J gene. With 3 bases clipped from V and 5 bases from J, the junction kept 16 bases outside the gene matches. The CDR3 has 18 residues. CDR1 is SGHTA and CDR2 is FQGTGA in the germline V gene.

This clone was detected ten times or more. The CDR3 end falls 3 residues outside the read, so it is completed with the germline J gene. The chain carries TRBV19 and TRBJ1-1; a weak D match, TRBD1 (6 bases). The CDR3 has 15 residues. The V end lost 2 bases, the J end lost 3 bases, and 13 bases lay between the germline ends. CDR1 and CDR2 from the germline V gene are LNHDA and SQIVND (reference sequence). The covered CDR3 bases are TGTGCCAGTAGTATAACTTCGGGGGGCTACACTGAA. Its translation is CASSITSGGYTE. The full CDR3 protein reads CASSITSGGYTEAFF. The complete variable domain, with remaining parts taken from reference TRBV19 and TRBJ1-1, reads DGGITQSPKYLFRKEGQNVTLSCEQNLNHDAMYWYRQDPGQGLRLIYYSQIVNDFQKGDIAEGYSVSREKKESFPLTVTSAQKNPTAFYLCASSITSGGYTEAFFGQGTRLTVV.

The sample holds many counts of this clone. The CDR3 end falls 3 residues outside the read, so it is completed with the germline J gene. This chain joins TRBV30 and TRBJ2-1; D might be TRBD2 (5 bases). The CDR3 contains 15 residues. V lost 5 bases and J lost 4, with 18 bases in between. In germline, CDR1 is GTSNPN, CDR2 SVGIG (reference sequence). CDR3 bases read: TGTGCCTGGTTTCCCCGACTATTGGGTTACAATGAG. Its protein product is CAWFPRLLGYNE. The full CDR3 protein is CAWFPRLLGYNEQFF. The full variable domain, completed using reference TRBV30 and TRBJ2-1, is SQTIHQWPATLVQPVGSPLSLECTVEGTSNPNLYWYRQAAGRGLQLLFYSVGIGQISSEVPQNLSASRPQDRQFILSSKKLLLSDSGFYLCAWFPRLLGYNEQFFGPGTRLTVL.

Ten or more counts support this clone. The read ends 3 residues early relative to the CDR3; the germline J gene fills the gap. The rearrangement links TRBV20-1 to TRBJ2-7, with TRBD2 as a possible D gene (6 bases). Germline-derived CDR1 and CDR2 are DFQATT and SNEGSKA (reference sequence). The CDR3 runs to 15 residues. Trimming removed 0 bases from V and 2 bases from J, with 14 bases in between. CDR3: CSARDMTSRAYEQYF. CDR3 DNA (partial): TGCAGTGCTAGAGATATGACTAGTCGGGCCTACGAG.

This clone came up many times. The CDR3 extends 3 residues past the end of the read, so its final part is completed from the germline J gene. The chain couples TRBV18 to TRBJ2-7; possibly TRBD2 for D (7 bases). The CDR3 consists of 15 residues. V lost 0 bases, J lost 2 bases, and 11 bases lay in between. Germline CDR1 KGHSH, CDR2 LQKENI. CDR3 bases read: TGTGCCAGCTCACCACCGGAGGGGGGGACCTACGAG. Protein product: CASSPPEGGTYE. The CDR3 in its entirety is CASSPPEGGTYEQYF.

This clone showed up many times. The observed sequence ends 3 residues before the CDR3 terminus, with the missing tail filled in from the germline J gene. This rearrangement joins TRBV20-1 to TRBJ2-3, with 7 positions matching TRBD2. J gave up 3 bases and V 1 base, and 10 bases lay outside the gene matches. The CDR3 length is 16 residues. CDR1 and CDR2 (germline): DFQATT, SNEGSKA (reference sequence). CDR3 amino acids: CSARVSGGSRTDTQYF. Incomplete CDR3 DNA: TGCAGTGCTAGAGTTTCGGGCGGGAGTAGAACAGATACG.

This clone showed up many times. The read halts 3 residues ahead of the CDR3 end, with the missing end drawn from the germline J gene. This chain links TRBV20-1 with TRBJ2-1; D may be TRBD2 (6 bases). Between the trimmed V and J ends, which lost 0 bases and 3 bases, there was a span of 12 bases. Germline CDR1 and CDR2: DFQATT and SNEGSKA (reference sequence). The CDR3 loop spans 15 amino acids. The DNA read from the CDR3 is TGCAGTGCTAGAGATCTCGCGGGGTACTACAATGAG. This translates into CSARDLAGYYNE. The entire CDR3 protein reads CSARDLAGYYNEQFF.

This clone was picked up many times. CDR3 bases read: TGCGCCAGCAGCTTGTCTTGGGCGAACACTGAA. Residues: CASSLSWANTE. The entire CDR3 protein is CASSLSWANTEAFF. The chain couples TRBV5-1 to TRBJ1-1; unclear D gene. The read finishes 3 residues shy of the CDR3 end, and the germline J gene is used to complete it. CDR1 and CDR2 (germline): SGHRS, YFSETQ. This CDR3 has 14 residues. The V end lost 1 base, the J end lost 1 base, and 8 bases lay between the germline ends.

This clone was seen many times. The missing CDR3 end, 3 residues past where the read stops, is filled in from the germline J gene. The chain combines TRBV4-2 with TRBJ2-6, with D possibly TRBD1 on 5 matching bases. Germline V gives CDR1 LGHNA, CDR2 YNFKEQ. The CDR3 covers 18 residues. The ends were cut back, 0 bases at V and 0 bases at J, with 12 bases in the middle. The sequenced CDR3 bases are TGTGCCAGCAGCCAAGACCGACAGTCGCGCTCTGGGGCCAACGTC. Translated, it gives CASSQDRQSRSGANV. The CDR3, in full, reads CASSQDRQSRSGANVLTF.